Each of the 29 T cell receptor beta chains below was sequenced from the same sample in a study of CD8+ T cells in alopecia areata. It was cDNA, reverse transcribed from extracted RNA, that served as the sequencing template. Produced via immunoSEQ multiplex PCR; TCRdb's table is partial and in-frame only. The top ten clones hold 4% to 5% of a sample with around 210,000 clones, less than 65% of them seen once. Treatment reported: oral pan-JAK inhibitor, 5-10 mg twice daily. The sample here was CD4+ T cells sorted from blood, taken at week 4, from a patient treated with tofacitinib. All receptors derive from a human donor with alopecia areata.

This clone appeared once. The CDR3 sequence is CASSRRDSKSSTDTQYF. The CDR3 nucleotides read TGTGCCAGCAGCCGCCGGGACAGCAAATCTAGCACAGATACGCAGTATTTT. The V gene is TRBV7-9, the J gene TRBJ2-3; 7 bases map to TRBD1. Germline values: CDR1 SEHNR, CDR2 FQNEAQ (reference sequence). After removal of 5 bases from V and 0 bases from J, the junction contained 11 bases not matched to a gene. The CDR3 consists of 17 residues.

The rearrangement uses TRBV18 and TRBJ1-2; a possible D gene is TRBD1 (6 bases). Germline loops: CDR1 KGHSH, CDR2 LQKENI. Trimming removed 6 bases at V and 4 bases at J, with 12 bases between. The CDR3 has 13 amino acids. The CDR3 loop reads CASSSGQSYGYTF. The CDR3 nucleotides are TGTGCCAGCTCCTCCGGACAGAGCTATGGCTACACCTTC. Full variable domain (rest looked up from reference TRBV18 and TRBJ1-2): NAGVMQNPRHLVRRRGQEARLRCSPMKGHSHVYWYRQLPEEGLKFMVYLQKENIIDESGMPKERFSAEFPKEGPSILRIQQVVRGDSAAYFCASSSGQSYGYTFGSGTRLTVV.

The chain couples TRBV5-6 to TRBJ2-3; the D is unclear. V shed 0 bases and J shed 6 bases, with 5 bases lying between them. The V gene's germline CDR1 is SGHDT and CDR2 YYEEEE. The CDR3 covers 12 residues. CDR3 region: CASSLGRDTQYF. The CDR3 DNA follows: TGTGCCAGCAGCTTGGGTAGGGATACGCAGTATTTT.

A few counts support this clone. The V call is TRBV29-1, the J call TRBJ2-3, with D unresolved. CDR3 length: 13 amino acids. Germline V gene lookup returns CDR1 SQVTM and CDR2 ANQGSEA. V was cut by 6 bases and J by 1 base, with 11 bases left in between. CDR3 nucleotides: TGCAGCGTCCCCCCTCTGGGCACAGATACGCAGTATTTT. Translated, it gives CSVPPLGTDTQYF.

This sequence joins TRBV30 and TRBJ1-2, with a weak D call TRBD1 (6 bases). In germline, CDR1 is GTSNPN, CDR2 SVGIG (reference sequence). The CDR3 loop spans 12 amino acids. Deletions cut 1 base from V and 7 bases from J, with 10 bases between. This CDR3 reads CAWSARDIGYTF. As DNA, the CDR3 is TGTGCCTGGAGTGCACGGGACATTGGCTACACCTTC.

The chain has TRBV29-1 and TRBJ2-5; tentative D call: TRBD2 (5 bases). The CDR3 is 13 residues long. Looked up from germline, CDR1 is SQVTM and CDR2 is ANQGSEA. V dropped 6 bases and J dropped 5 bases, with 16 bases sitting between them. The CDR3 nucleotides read TGCAGCGTCCGCTTGAGGAGGTGGGAGACCCAGTACTTC. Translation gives CSVRLRRWETQYF.

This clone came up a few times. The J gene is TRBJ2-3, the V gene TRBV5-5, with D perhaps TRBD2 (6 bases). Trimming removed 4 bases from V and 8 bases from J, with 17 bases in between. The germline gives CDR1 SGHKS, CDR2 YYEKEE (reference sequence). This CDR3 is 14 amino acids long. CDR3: CASSNPAGSATQYF. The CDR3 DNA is TGTGCCAGCAGCAACCCGGCGGGGTCTGCTACGCAGTATTTT.

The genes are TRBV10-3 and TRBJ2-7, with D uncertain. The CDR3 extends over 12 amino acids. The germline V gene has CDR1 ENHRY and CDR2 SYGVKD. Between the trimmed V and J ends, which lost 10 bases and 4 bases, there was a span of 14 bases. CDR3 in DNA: TGTGCCACCGCCTCGGATGGGTACGAGCAGTACTTC. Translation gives CATASDGYEQYF.

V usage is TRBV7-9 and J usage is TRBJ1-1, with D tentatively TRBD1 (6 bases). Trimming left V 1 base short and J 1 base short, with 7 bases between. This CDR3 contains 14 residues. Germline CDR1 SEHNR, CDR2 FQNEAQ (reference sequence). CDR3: CASSLEQGNTEAFF. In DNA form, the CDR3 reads TGTGCCAGCAGCTTAGAACAGGGGAACACTGAAGCTTTCTTT. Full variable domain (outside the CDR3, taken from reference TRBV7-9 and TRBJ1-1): DTGVSQNPRHKITKRGQNVTFRCDPISEHNRLYWYRQTLGQGPEFLTYFQNEAQLEKSRLLSDRFSAERPKGSFSTLEIQRTEQGDSAMYLCASSLEQGNTEAFFGQGTRLTVV.

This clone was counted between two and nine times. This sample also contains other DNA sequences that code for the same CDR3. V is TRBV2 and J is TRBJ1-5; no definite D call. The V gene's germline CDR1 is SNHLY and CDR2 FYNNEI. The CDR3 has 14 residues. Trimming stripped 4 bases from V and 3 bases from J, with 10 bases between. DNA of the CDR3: TGTGCCAGCAGTGCAGGCGACTCCAATCAGCCCCAGCATTTT. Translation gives CASSAGDSNQPQHF.

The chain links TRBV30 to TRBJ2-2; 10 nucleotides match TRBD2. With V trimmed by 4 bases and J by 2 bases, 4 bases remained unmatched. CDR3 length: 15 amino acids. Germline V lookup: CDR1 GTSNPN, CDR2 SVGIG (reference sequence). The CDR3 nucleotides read TGTGCCTGGACTAGCGGGGGAGCTAACACCGGGGAGCTGTTTTTT. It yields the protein CAWTSGGANTGELFF.

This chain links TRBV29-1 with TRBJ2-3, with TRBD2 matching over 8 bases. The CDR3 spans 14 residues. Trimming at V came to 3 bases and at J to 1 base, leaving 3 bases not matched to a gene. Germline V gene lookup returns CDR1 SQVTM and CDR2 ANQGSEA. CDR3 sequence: CSVDWRGGTDTQYF. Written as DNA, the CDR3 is TGCAGCGTTGACTGGCGGGGGGGCACAGATACGCAGTATTTT.

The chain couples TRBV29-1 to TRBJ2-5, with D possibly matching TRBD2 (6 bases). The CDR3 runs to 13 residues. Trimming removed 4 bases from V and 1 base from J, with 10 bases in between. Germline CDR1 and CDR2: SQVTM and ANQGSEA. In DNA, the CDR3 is TGCAGCGTTGCCCGGACTACCCAAGAGACCCAGTACTTC. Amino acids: CSVARTTQETQYF.

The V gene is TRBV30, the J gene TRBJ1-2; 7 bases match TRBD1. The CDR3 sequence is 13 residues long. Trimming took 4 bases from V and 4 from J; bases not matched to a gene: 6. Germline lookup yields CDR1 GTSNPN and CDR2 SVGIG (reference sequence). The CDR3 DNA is TGTGCCTGGATGAGGGGGCGCGGCTATGGCTACACCTTC. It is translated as CAWMRGRGYGYTF.

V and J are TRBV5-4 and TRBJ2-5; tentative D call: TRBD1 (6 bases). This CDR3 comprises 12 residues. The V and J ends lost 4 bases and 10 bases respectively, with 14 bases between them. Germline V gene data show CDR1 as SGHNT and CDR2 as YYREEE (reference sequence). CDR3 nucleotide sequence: TGTGCCAGCAGCCAGGTGACAGGCCACCAGTACTTC. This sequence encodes CASSQVTGHQYF.

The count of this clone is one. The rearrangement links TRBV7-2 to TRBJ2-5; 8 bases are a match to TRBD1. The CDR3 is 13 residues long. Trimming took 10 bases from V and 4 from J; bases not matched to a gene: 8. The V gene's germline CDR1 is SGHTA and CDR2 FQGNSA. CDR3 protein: CATGSRGRETQYF. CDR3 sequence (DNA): TGTGCCACTGGATCCAGGGGGCGAGAGACCCAGTACTTC.

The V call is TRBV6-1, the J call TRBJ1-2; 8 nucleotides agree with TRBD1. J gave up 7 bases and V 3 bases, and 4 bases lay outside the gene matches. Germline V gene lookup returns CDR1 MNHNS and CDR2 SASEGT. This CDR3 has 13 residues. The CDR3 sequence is CASSDGQGSGYTF. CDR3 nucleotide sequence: TGTGCCAGCAGTGACGGACAGGGCTCTGGCTACACCTTC.

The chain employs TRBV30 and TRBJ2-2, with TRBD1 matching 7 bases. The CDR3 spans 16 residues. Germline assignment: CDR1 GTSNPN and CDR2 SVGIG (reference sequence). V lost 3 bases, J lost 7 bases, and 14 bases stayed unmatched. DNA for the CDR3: TGTGCCTGGAGATCACCCGACAGGGTGGAGAACGGGGAGCTGTTTTTT. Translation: CAWRSPDRVENGELFF. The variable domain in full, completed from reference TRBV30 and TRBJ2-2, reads SQTIHQWPATLVQPVGSPLSLECTVEGTSNPNLYWYRQAAGRGLQLLFYSVGIGQISSEVPQNLSASRPQDRQFILSSKKLLLSDSGFYLCAWRSPDRVENGELFFGEGSRLTVL.

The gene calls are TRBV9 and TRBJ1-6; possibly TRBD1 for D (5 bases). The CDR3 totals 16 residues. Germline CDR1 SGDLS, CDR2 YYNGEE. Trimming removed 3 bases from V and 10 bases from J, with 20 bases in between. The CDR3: CASSANPGPAGSPLHF. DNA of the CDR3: TGTGCCAGCAGCGCCAACCCGGGGCCGGCAGGATCACCCCTCCACTTT.

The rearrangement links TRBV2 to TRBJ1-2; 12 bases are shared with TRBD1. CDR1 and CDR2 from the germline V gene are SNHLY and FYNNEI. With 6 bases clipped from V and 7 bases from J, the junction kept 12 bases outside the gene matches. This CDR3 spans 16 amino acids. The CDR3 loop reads CASSAGTGGGRGGYTF. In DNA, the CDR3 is TGTGCCAGCAGCGCAGGGACAGGGGGCGGTCGGGGTGGCTACACCTTC.

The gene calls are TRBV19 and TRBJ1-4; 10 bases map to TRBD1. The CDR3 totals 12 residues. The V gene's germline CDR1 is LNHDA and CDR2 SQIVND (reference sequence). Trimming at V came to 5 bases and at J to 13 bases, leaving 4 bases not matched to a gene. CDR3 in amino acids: CASSPRTGGLFF. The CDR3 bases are TGTGCCAGTAGTCCTCGGACAGGGGGACTGTTTTTT. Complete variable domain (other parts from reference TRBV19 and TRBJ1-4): DGGITQSPKYLFRKEGQNVTLSCEQNLNHDAMYWYRQDPGQGLRLIYYSQIVNDFQKGDIAEGYSVSREKKESFPLTVTSAQKNPTAFYLCASSPRTGGLFFGSGTQLSVL.

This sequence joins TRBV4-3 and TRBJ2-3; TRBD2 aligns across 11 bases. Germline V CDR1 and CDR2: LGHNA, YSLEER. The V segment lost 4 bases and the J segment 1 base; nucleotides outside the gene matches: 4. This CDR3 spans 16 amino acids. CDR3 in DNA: TGCGCCAGCAGCCTTGGGACTAGCGGACGCACAGATACGCAGTATTTT. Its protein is CASSLGTSGRTDTQYF.

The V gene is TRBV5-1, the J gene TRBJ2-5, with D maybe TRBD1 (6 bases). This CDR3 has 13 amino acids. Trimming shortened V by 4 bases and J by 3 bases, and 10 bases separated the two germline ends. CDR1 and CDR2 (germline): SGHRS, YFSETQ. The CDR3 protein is CASSISGEETQYF. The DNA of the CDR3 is TGCGCCAGCAGCATTTCAGGGGAAGAGACCCAGTACTTC.

CDR3 amino acids: CASSPVTGPHQPQHF. CDR3 coding DNA: TGTGCCAGCTCACCGGTTACAGGGCCCCATCAGCCCCAGCATTTT. The V call is TRBV18, the J call TRBJ1-5; the D gene is possibly TRBD1 (6 bases). V was pared by 3 bases and J by 5 bases, with 14 bases between. Per germline, CDR1 KGHSH and CDR2 LQKENI. This CDR3 is built from 15 residues.

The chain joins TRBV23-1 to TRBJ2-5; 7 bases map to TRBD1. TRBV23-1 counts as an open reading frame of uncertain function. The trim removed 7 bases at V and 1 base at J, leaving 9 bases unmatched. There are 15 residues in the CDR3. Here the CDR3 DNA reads TGCGCCAGCACCGCTAAAGGACAGGCCCAAGAGACCCAGTACTTC. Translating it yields CASTAKGQAQETQYF.

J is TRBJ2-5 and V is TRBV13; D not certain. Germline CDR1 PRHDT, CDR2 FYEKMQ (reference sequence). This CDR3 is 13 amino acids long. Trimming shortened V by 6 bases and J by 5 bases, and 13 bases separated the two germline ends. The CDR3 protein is CASSVDLGETQYF. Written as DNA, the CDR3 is TGTGCCAGCAGTGTCGACTTGGGGGAGACCCAGTACTTC.

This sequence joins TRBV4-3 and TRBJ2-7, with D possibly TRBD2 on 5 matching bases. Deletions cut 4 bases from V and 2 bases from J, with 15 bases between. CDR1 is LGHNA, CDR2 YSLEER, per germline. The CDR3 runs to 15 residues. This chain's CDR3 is CASSPTPGVPYEQYF. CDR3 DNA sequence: TGCGCCAGCAGCCCGACGCCCGGGGTCCCCTACGAGCAGTACTTC.

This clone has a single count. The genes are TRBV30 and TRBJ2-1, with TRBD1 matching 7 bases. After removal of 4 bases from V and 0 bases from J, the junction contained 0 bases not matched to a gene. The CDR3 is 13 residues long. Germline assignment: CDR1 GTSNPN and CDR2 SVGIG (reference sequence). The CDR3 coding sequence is TGTGCCTGGAACAGGGGCTCCTACAATGAGCAGTTCTTC. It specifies CAWNRGSYNEQFF.

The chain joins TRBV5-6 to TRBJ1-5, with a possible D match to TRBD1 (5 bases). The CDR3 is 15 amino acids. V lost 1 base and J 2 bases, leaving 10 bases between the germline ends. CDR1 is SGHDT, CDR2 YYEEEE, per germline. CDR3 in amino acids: CASSLWGVRNQPQHF. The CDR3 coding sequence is TGTGCCAGCAGCTTGTGGGGGGTGCGCAATCAGCCCCAGCATTTT.